This T cell receptor beta chain was identified in a study of blood T cell repertoires in COVID-19. Background on the study: Sites in the United States, Italy and Spain provided acute and convalescent COVID-19 samples. PBMCs, B-cell-depleted T cells, or T cells were the source of the cDNA or gDNA that made up the material.

This CDR3 has 19 amino acids. CDR1 and CDR2 (germline): KGHDR, SFDVKD. V lost 3 bases, J lost 8 bases, and 18 bases stayed unmatched. In the authors' methods: Cell counts per sample came from amplifying reference gene primers. Using immunoSEQ multiplex PCR, the repertoire was profiled, and TCRdb retains in-frame clones only, with some absent. V, J and clone size derive from that table, while D and trimming were established from the DNA sequence. Seen here are about 210,000 clones, approximately 90% observed once, and the top ten hold around 4.8%. This TCR derives from a woman in her forties with acute or convalescent COVID-19. The chain joins TRBV24-1 to TRBJ1-6, with 7 bases fitting TRBD1. The material sequenced was peripheral blood. The chain's CDR3 is CATSDQERGLGGRDSPLHF. The CDR3, as DNA: TGTGCCACCAGTGATCAGGAGAGGGGGCTAGGGGGTCGCGATTCACCCCTCCACTTT.